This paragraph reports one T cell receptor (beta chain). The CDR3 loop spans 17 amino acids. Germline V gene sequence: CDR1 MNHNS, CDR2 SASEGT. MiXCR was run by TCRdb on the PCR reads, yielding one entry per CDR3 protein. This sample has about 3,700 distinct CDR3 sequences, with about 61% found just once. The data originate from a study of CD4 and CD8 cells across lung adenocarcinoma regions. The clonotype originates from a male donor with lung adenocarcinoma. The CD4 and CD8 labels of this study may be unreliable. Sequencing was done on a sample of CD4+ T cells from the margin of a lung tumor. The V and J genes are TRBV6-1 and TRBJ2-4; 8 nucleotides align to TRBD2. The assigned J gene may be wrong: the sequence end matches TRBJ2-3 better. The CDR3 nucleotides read TGTGCCAGCAGCCGCGGGGGGAGCGGGAGTGGGGGAGCGACGCAGTATTTT. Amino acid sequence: CASSRGGSGSGGATQYF.